The 14 T cell receptor beta chains below all came from one sample that was sequenced in a study of T cell responses to AZD1222 COVID-19 vaccine. The protocol was immunoSEQ multiplex PCR, while the TCRdb copy is restricted to in-frame clones and leaves out a portion. The profile covers about 56,000 clones, with approximately 85% appearing a single time and about 14% taken by the ten largest. Sequences were derived from peripheral blood, sampled on day 0 of AZD1222 vaccination. The source is an adult in good health.

The chain recombines TRBV14 with TRBJ2-1; D possibly corresponds to TRBD1 (6 bases). V was trimmed by 0 bases and J by 0 bases, leaving 12 bases between them. The length of the CDR3 is 17 residues. CDR1 is SGHDN, CDR2 FVKESK, per germline. CDR3 bases: TGTGCCAGCAGCCAAGACCGGGACACTAGCTCCTACAATGAGCAGTTCTTC. This translates into CASSQDRDTSSYNEQFF.

This rearrangement joins TRBV11-2 to TRBJ2-7, with 9 bases identical to TRBD1. The CDR3 is 15 amino acids. CDR1 is SGHAT and CDR2 is FQNNGV in the germline V gene. Unmatched junction bases numbered 6, after V lost 2 bases and J lost 4 bases. The CDR3 DNA reads as TGTGCCAGCAGCTTACCGCCGGGACAGGGTTACGAGCAGTACTTC. This sequence encodes CASSLPPGQGYEQYF.

This clone was seen just once. The chain links TRBV3-1 (or the pseudogene TRBV3-2) to TRBJ1-6; tentative D call: TRBD1 (5 bases). Trimming cost V 6 bases and J 14 bases, with 17 bases left between them. Germline assignment: CDR1 LGHDT and CDR2 YNNKEL (reference sequence). The CDR3 runs to 13 residues. The CDR3 here is CASSPFQGGTLHF. For the CDR3, the DNA is TGTGCCAGCAGTCCTTTCCAGGGTGGAACCCTCCACTTT.

The rearrangement uses TRBV19 and TRBJ1-5, with D uncertain. Per germline, CDR1 LNHDA and CDR2 SQIVND (reference sequence). With 2 bases removed from V and 3 bases from J, the gap between germline ends came to 5 bases. The CDR3 has 13 residues. CDR3 sequence (DNA): TGTGCCAGTAGTATACGGGTCAATCAGCCCCAGCATTTT. As protein: CASSIRVNQPQHF.

The CDR3 loop reads CASSPPSTDTQYF. CDR3 coding DNA: TGTGCCAGCTCACCCCCTAGCACAGATACGCAGTATTTT. J is TRBJ2-3 and V is TRBV18; D not certain. CDR3 length equals 13 residues. In germline, CDR1 is KGHSH, CDR2 LQKENI. Deletions cut 3 bases from V and 0 bases from J, with 4 bases between.

The chain carries TRBV6-1 and TRBJ2-7; D perhaps matches TRBD2 (7 bases). V was cut by 0 bases and J by 3 bases, with 12 bases left in between. Germline CDR1 reads MNHNS; CDR2 reads SASEGT. CDR3 length: 15 residues. In DNA form, the CDR3 reads TGTGCCAGCAGTGAAGCCCGGGGGGCCCTCTACGAGCAGTACTTC. Translating gives CASSEARGALYEQYF.

In DNA, the CDR3 is TGTGCCAGCAGCACAGGGAATAGGCAAAAACTGTTTTTT. Amino acid sequence: CASSTGNRQKLFF. This chain uses TRBV12-3 or TRBV12-4 with TRBJ1-4, with D maybe TRBD1 (6 bases). Trimming cost V 6 bases and J 9 bases, with 14 bases left between them. The length of the CDR3 is 13 residues.

This clone was seen more than once but under ten times. The rearrangement links TRBV18 to TRBJ2-5; no reliable D call. V was cut by 3 bases and J by 5 bases, with 16 bases left in between. Germline V gives CDR1 KGHSH, CDR2 LQKENI. The CDR3 totals 15 residues. This CDR3 is CASSPVTPPRETQYF. CDR3 sequence (DNA): TGTGCCAGCTCACCTGTTACACCGCCTCGGGAGACCCAGTACTTC.

In its sample, this clone was seen once. The genes are TRBV14 and TRBJ2-6; D gene uncertain. V was cut by 8 bases and J by 0 bases, with 5 bases left in between. Germline CDR1 and CDR2: SGHDN and FVKESK. The CDR3 is 13 amino acids. The DNA of the CDR3 is TGTGCCAGCCGTAACTCTGGGGCCAACGTCCTGACTTTC. This gives the protein CASRNSGANVLTF. The full variable domain, in which reference TRBV14 and TRBJ2-6 provide the parts outside the CDR3, is EAGVTQFPSHSVIEKGQTVTLRCDPISGHDNLYWYRRVMGKEIKFLLHFVKESKQDESGMPNNRFLAERTGGTYSTLKVQPAELEDSGVYFCASRNSGANVLTFGAGSRLTVL.

The chain is built from TRBV9 and TRBJ2-2; tentatively, D is TRBD1 or TRBD2 (6 bases each). The germline gives CDR1 SGDLS, CDR2 YYNGEE. The V and J ends lost 0 bases and 4 bases respectively, with 13 bases between them. CDR3 size: 16 residues. CDR3 coding DNA: TGTGCCAGCAGCGTAGCTGGGGGGCCTTTCACCGGGGAGCTGTTTTTT. Translating it yields CASSVAGGPFTGELFF.

This clone was counted a single time. The chain is built from TRBV4-1 and TRBJ2-7; D is undetermined. The germline CDR1 and CDR2 sequences are MGHRA and YSYEKL. Trimming pared 1 base from V and 2 bases from J, leaving 15 bases between. The CDR3 loop spans 16 amino acids. The CDR3 region is CASSQGSGKGPYEQYF. The CDR3 coding sequence is TGCGCCAGCAGCCAAGGTTCTGGCAAGGGCCCCTACGAGCAGTACTTC.

V usage is TRBV19 and J usage is TRBJ2-5; possibly TRBD1 for D (6 bases). Per the germline V gene, CDR1 is LNHDA and CDR2 is SQIVND (reference sequence). The CDR3 spans 14 residues. V gave up 2 bases and J gave up 4 bases, with 11 bases separating them. In DNA form, the CDR3 reads TGTGCCAGTAGTATACAGGCAGGGGTAGAGACCCAGTACTTC. Translation: CASSIQAGVETQYF.

The chain carries TRBV28 and TRBJ2-7; D call uncertain. This CDR3 has 12 amino acids. With 1 base removed from V and 3 bases from J, the gap between germline ends came to 4 bases. Germline assignment: CDR1 MDHEN and CDR2 SYDVKM. The DNA for the CDR3 is TGTGCCAGCAGTTTATCCCGCTACGAGCAGTACTTC. Protein sequence: CASSLSRYEQYF.

This sequence joins TRBV2 and TRBJ1-2; the D is unclear. Per the germline V gene, CDR1 is SNHLY and CDR2 is FYNNEI. The V gene lost 6 bases and the J gene lost 4 bases, with 9 bases spanning the gap. The CDR3 runs to 12 residues. CDR3 coding DNA: TGTGCCAGCAGGCAGAGTTCCTATGGCTACACCTTC. It encodes CASRQSSYGYTF.